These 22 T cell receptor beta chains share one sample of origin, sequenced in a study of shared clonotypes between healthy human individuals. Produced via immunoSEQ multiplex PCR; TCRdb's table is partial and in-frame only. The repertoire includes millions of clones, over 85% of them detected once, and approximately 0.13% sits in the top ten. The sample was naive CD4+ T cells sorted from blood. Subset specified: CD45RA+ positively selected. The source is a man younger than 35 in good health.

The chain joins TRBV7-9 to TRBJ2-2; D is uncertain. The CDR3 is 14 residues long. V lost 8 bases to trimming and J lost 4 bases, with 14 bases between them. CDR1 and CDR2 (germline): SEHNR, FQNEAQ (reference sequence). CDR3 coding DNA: TGTGCCAGCCGGGCCGCCGGGCGCACCGGGGAGCTGTTTTTT. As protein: CASRAAGRTGELFF.

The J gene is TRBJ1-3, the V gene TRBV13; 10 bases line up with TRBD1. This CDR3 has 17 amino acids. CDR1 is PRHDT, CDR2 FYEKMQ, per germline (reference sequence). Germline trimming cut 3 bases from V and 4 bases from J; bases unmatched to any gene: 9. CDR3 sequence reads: CASSLSRDRGSGNTIYF. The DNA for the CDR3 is TGTGCCAGCAGCTTGAGCCGGGACAGGGGCTCCGGAAACACCATATATTTT.

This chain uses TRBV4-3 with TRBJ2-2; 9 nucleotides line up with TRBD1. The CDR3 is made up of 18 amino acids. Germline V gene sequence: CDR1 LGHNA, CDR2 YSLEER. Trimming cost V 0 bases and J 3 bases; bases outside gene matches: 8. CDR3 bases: TGCGCCAGCAGCCAAGATTCGCGGCGACAGGGGGACACCGGGGAGCTGTTTTTT. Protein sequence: CASSQDSRRQGDTGELFF.

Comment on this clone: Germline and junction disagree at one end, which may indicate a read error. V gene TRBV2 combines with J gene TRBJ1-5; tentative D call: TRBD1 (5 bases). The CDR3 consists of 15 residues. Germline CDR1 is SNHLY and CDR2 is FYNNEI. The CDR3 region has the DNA TGTGCCAGCAGTGGGCAGGGAGGTAGCAGTCAGCCCCAGCATTTT. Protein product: CASSGQGGSSQPQHF.

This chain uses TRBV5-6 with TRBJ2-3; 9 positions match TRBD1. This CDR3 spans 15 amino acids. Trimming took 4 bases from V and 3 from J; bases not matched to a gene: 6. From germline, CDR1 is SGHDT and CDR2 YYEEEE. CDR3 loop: CASSRGTGRTDTQYF. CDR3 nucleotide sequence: TGTGCCAGCAGCCGGGGGACAGGGAGGACAGATACGCAGTATTTT.

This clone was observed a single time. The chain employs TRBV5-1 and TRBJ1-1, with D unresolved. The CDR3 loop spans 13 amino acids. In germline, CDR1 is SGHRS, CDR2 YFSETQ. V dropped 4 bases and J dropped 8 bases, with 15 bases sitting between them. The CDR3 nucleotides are TGCGCCAGCAGCCCCTTGCTAGGGTTCGAAGCTTTCTTT. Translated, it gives CASSPLLGFEAFF. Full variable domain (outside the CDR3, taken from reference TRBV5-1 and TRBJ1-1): KAGVTQTPRYLIKTRGQQVTLSCSPISGHRSVSWYQQTPGQGLQFLFEYFSETQRNKGNFPGRFSGRQFSNSRSEMNVSTLELGDSALYLCASSPLLGFEAFFGQGTRLTVV.

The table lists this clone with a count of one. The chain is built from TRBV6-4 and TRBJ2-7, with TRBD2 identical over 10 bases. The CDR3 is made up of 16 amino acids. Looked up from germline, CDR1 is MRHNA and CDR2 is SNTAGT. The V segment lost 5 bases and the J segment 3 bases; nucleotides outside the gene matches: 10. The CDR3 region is CASSRLAGVPYYEQYF. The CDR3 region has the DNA TGTGCCAGCAGTCGTCTAGCGGGAGTCCCTTACTACGAGCAGTACTTC.

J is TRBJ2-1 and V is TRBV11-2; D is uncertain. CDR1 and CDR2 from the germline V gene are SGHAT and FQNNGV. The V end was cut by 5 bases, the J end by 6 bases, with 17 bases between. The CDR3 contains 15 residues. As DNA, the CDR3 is TGTGCCAGCAGCCCTTTGGAGACGAGCCCCAATGAGCAGTTCTTC. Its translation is CASSPLETSPNEQFF.

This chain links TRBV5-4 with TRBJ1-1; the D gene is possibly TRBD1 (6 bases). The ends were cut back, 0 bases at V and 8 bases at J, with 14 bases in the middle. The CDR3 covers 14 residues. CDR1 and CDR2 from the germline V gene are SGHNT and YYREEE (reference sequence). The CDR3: CASSLARQGREAFF. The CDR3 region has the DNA TGTGCCAGCAGCTTGGCCAGGCAGGGGCGGGAAGCTTTCTTT. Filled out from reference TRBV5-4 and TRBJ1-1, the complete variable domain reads ETGVTQSPTHLIKTRGQQVTLRCSSQSGHNTVSWYQQALGQGPQFIFQYYREEENGRGNFPPRFSGLQFPNYSSELNVNALELDDSALYLCASSLARQGREAFFGQGTRLTVV.

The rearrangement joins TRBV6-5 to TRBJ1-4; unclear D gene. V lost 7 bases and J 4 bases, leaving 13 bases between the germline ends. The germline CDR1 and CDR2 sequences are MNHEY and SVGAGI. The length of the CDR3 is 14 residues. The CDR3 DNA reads TGTGCCAGCAAATCGGGCCAACTTAATGAAAAACTGTTTTTT. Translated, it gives CASKSGQLNEKLFF.

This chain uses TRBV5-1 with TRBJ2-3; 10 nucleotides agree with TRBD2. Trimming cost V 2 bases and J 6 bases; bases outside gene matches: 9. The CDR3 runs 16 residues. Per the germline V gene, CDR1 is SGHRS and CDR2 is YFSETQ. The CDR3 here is CASSFGASGRVDTQYF. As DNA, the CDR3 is TGCGCCAGCAGCTTTGGGGCCAGCGGGAGGGTGGATACGCAGTATTTT.

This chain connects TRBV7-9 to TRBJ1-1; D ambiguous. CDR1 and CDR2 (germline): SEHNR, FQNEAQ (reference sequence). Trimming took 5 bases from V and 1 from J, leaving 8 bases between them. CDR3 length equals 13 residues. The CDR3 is CASSTDGNTEAFF. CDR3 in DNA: TGTGCCAGCAGCACGGACGGGAACACTGAAGCTTTCTTT. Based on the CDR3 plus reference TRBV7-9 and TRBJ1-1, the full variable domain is DTGVSQNPRHKITKRGQNVTFRCDPISEHNRLYWYRQTLGQGPEFLTYFQNEAQLEKSRLLSDRFSAERPKGSFSTLEIQRTEQGDSAMYLCASSTDGNTEAFFGQGTRLTVV.

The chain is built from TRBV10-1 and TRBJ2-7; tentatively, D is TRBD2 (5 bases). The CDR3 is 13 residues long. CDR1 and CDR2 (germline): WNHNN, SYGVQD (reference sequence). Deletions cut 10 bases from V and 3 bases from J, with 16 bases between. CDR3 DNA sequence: TGCGCCACCGCTCAAAGGGCGGGCTACGAGCAGTACTTC. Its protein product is CATAQRAGYEQYF.

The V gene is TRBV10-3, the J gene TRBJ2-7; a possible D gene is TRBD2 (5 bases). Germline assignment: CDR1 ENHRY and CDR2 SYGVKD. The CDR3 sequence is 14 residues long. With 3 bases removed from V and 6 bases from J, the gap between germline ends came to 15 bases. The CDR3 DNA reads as TGTGCCATCAGTGATGTCCCTCTCGCGGGCGAGCAGTACTTC. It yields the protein CAISDVPLAGEQYF.

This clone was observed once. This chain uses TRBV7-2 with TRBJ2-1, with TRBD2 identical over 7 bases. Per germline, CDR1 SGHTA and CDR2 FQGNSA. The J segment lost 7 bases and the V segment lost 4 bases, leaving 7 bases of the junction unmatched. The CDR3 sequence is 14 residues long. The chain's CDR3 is CASSYGLEVNEQFF. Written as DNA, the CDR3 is TGTGCCAGCAGCTACGGACTAGAGGTTAATGAGCAGTTCTTC.

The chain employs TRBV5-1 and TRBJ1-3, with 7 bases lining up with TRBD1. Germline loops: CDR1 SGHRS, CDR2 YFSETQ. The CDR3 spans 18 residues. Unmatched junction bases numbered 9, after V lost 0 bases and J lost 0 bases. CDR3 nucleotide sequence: TGCGCCAGCAGCTTGGACTTACAGGGGCGATTCTCTGGAAACACCATATATTTT. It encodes CASSLDLQGRFSGNTIYF.

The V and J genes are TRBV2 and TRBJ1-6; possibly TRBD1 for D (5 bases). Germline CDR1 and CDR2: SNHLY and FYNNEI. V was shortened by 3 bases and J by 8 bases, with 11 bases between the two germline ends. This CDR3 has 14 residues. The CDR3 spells CASSEQGSYSPLHF. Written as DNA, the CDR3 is TGTGCCAGCAGTGAGCAGGGTAGTTATTCACCCCTCCACTTT.

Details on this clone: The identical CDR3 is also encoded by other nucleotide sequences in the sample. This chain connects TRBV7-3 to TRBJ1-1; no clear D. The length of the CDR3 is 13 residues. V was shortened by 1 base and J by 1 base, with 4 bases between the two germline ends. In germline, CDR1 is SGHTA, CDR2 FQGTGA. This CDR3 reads CASSLSGNTEAFF. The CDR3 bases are TGTGCCAGCAGCTTAAGTGGGAACACTGAAGCTTTCTTT.

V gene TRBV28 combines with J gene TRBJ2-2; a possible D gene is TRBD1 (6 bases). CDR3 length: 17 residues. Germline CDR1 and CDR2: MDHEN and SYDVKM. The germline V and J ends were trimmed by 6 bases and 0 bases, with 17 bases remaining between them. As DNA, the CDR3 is TGTGCCAGCAGATCCGTTAACAGGGCGGCGAACACCGGGGAGCTGTTTTTT. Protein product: CASRSVNRAANTGELFF.

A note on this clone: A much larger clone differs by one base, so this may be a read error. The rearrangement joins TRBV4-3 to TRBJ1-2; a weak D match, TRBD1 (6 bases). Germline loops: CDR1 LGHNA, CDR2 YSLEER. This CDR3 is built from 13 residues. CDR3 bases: TGCGCCAGCGGCCAAACAGGGTCGAATGGCTACACCTTC. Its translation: CASGQTGSNGYTF.

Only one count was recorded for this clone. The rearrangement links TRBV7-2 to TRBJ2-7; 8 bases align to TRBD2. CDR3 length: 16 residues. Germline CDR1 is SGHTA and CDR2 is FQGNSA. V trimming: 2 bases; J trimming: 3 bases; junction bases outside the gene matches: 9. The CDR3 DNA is TGTGCCAGCAGCTTAAATGTCCTCGCGGGGGGCTACGAGCAGTACTTC. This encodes CASSLNVLAGGYEQYF.

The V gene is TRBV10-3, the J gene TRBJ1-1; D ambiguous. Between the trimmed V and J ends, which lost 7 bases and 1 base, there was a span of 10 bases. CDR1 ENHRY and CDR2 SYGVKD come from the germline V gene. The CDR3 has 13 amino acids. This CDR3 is CAIIKDENTEAFF. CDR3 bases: TGTGCCATCATTAAGGATGAGAACACTGAAGCTTTCTTT.